Each of the 24 T cell receptor beta chains below was sequenced from the same sample in a study of beta chain features in type 1 diabetes. Study results and limitations: A moderate, significant TCRB CDR3 shortening appeared in type 1 diabetes across four CD4+ subsets.

Investigators reverse transcribed all isolated RNA, so they sequenced expressed TCRB transcripts. Sequencing used immunoSEQ multiplex PCR; TCRdb keeps in-frame clones, though not all of them. This sample has fewer than 55,000 clones, with around 45% found just once. For these TCRs, the target antigens are not known. The sample was Tregs from blood. These receptors were obtained from a man aged 25 to 40 with type 1 diabetes.

The J gene is TRBJ2-1, the V gene TRBV7-2, with no clear D. Per the germline V gene, CDR1 is SGHTA and CDR2 is FQGNSA. This CDR3 is 13 amino acids long. V was clipped by 1 base and J by 4 bases, with 5 bases between them. CDR3 bases: TGTGCCAGCAGCTTAGTCTCGTACAATGAGCAGTTCTTC. Translated: CASSLVSYNEQFF.

In this sample, this clone turned up a few times. This chain connects TRBV29-1 to TRBJ2-5, with a tentative D call TRBD2 (5 bases). Germline CDR1 is SQVTM and CDR2 is ANQGSEA. V dropped 6 bases and J dropped 3 bases, with 20 bases sitting between them. This CDR3 is built from 15 residues. In DNA, the CDR3 is TGCAGCGTCGGAACCACTCCAACTAGGGAAGAGACCCAGTACTTC. This encodes CSVGTTPTREETQYF.

The chain carries TRBV5-4 and TRBJ2-1; 9 bases are shared with TRBD2. Germline V CDR1 and CDR2: SGHNT, YYREEE (reference sequence). The CDR3 has 17 amino acids. V lost 0 bases and J lost 4; bases outside the gene matches: 8. The CDR3 reads CASSLVSAGGGYNEQFF. The CDR3 region has the DNA TGTGCCAGCAGCTTGGTTTCGGCGGGAGGGGGGTACAATGAGCAGTTCTTC.

This chain joins TRBV2 and TRBJ2-3; maybe TRBD1 (5 bases). Trimming left V 6 bases short and J 2 bases short, with 15 bases between. Looked up from germline, CDR1 is SNHLY and CDR2 is FYNNEI. This CDR3 has 15 residues. This CDR3 is CASSGTGYYTDTQYF. CDR3 bases: TGTGCCAGCAGCGGCACAGGTTACTACACAGATACGCAGTATTTT.

This clone was detected only a few times. Additional DNA sequences in this sample encode the identical CDR3. The gene calls are TRBV7-2 and TRBJ2-7; TRBD2 agrees at 13 bases. Germline-derived CDR1 and CDR2 are SGHTA and FQGNSA. The ends lost 5 bases at V and 3 bases at J; junction bases unmatched: 4. The CDR3 spans 15 residues. CDR3 residues: CASSPGLAGSYEQYF. CDR3 coding DNA: TGTGCCAGCAGCCCGGGACTAGCGGGAAGCTACGAGCAGTACTTC.

The V and J genes are TRBV5-1 and TRBJ2-3; 7 positions match TRBD1. V trimming: 2 bases; J trimming: 6 bases; junction bases outside the gene matches: 9. Germline CDR1 and CDR2: SGHRS and YFSETQ. CDR3 length: 15 residues. CDR3 sequence (DNA): TGCGCCAGCAGCTTTGGGGACAGCCTTGAGGATACGCAGTATTTT. Its translation: CASSFGDSLEDTQYF.

The chain uses TRBV28 and TRBJ2-5; a possible D gene is TRBD2 (5 bases). Germline V gene data show CDR1 as MDHEN and CDR2 as SYDVKM. Trimming pared 2 bases from V and 2 bases from J, leaving 12 bases between. CDR3 length equals 15 residues. In DNA, the CDR3 is TGTGCCAGCAGTTTAGGTGGGAGTCAACAAGAGACCCAGTACTTC. Amino acid sequence: CASSLGGSQQETQYF.

The rearrangement joins TRBV6-5 to TRBJ1-5; no firm D call. The V and J ends lost 4 bases and 2 bases respectively, with 6 bases between them. CDR1 is MNHEY and CDR2 is SVGAGI in the germline V gene. This CDR3 is 13 amino acids long. The DNA for the CDR3 is TGTGCCAGCAGTTCCGGGGGCAATCAGCCCCAGCATTTT. Residues: CASSSGGNQPQHF.

The V gene is TRBV6-4, the J gene TRBJ1-2; the match to TRBD1 covers 9 bases. The CDR3 covers 15 residues. J lost 5 bases, V lost 5 bases, and 9 bases had no gene match. In germline, CDR1 is MRHNA, CDR2 SNTAGT. The CDR3 protein is CASSYTGGSTYGYTF. CDR3 nucleotide sequence: TGTGCCAGCAGTTATACAGGGGGCTCGACGTATGGCTACACCTTC.

This clone was seen a few times. The V call is TRBV10-2, the J call TRBJ2-7, with no clear D. CDR3 length equals 12 residues. V lost 2 bases to trimming and J lost 7 bases, with 9 bases between them. Germline CDR1 WSHSY, CDR2 SAAADI. CDR3 DNA sequence: TGCGCCAGCAGTGAGCCCTTGAGAGAGCAGTACTTC. Translation gives CASSEPLREQYF.

This rearrangement joins TRBV6-5 to TRBJ2-7; 8 bases are a match to TRBD2. The CDR3 length is 15 residues. Germline loops: CDR1 MNHEY, CDR2 SVGAGI. V gave up 6 bases and J gave up 4 bases; unmatched junction bases: 11. The CDR3 region is CASRPQAGESYEQYF. In DNA, the CDR3 is TGTGCCAGCAGGCCGCAAGCGGGAGAGTCTTACGAGCAGTACTTC.

The gene calls are TRBV5-4 and TRBJ2-5; 8 bases align to TRBD2. The CDR3 runs 16 residues. V was pared by 4 bases and J by 0 bases, with 8 bases of the junction left unmatched. The germline V gene has CDR1 SGHNT and CDR2 YYREEE (reference sequence). The CDR3 DNA follows: TGTGCCAGCAGCCGGGGGGGGTCTGGTTACCAAGAGACCCAGTACTTC. This translates into CASSRGGSGYQETQYF.

The V and J genes are TRBV7-9 and TRBJ1-2; possibly TRBD1 for D (6 bases). Between the trimmed V and J ends, which lost 5 bases and 7 bases, there was a span of 20 bases. The CDR3 is 15 amino acids. Germline assignment: CDR1 SEHNR and CDR2 FQNEAQ (reference sequence). The chain's CDR3 is CASSARTGTSSGYTF. The CDR3 DNA follows: TGTGCCAGCAGCGCGAGAACAGGGACCTCGTCTGGCTACACCTTC.

This clone occurred a few times. The rearrangement links TRBV27 to TRBJ2-5, with TRBD2 matching 7 bases. The V segment lost 3 bases and the J segment 6 bases; nucleotides outside the gene matches: 10. Germline-derived CDR1 and CDR2 are MNHEY and SMNVEV (reference sequence). The CDR3 consists of 15 residues. The CDR3 region is CASSLGQRGGKTQYF. CDR3 DNA: TGTGCCAGCAGTTTGGGGCAGCGGGGTGGGAAGACCCAGTACTTC.

This chain uses TRBV5-1 with TRBJ2-3; 9 bases are shared with TRBD2. The CDR3 totals 18 residues. The V gene end was trimmed by 1 base and the J gene end by 3 bases; junction bases not matched to a gene: 12. From germline, CDR1 is SGHRS and CDR2 YFSETQ. CDR3 in amino acids: CASSLSPGAGGPTDTQYF. In DNA form, the CDR3 reads TGCGCCAGCAGCTTGAGTCCTGGGGCGGGAGGGCCGACAGATACGCAGTATTTT.

The rearrangement joins TRBV6-1 to TRBJ2-7, with 8 positions matching TRBD2. Germline CDR1 MNHNS, CDR2 SASEGT. J lost 6 bases, V lost 4 bases, and 8 bases had no gene match. The CDR3 length is 14 residues. The CDR3 DNA sequence: TGTGCCAGCAGTGTAAGCGGGAGCGCCCTCGAGCAGTACTTC. Its translation: CASSVSGSALEQYF.

This clone has just a few counts. The V gene is TRBV7-9, the J gene TRBJ1-2; 7 bases match TRBD1. The CDR3 covers 15 residues. CDR1 is SEHNR, CDR2 FQNEAQ, per germline (reference sequence). V shed 5 bases, J shed 8 bases, and the junction held 14 bases outside the gene matches. CDR3 in DNA: TGTGCCAGCAGCCCTAACTTTGACAGGGTTGGAGGCTACACCTTC. Protein: CASSPNFDRVGGYTF.

The gene calls are TRBV9 and TRBJ2-5, with D perhaps matching TRBD1 (6 bases). V was trimmed by 2 bases and J by 4 bases, leaving 9 bases between them. Per the germline V gene, CDR1 is SGDLS and CDR2 is YYNGEE. There are 13 residues in the CDR3. For the CDR3, the DNA is TGTGCCAGCAGCGTCCAGGGGTCAGAGACCCAGTACTTC. Encoded protein: CASSVQGSETQYF.

The chain is built from TRBV2 and TRBJ2-1; 10 bases map to TRBD2. The length of the CDR3 is 16 residues. With V trimmed by 7 bases and J by 0 bases, 6 bases remained unmatched. Germline CDR1 reads SNHLY; CDR2 reads FYNNEI. The DNA of the CDR3 is TGTGCCAGCAAGGGACTAGCGTTAAGCTCCTACAATGAGCAGTTCTTC. This translates into CASKGLALSSYNEQFF.

This clone was seen a few times. The CDR3 here is CASSSRGTGGYNEQFF. As DNA, the CDR3 is TGTGCCAGCAGCTCCAGAGGGACAGGGGGCTACAATGAGCAGTTCTTC. The chain recombines TRBV11-2 with TRBJ2-1; 11 nucleotides line up with TRBD1. Germline-derived CDR1 and CDR2 are SGHAT and FQNNGV. V shed 4 bases, J shed 3 bases, and the junction held 5 bases outside the gene matches. CDR3 size: 16 residues.

This clone was picked up a small number of times. The chain is built from TRBV9 and TRBJ2-3, with a tentative D call TRBD1 (5 bases). There are 15 residues in the CDR3. V lost 1 base and J lost 1, with 10 bases in between. CDR1 and CDR2 from the germline V gene are SGDLS and YYNGEE. In DNA form, the CDR3 reads TGTGCCAGCAGCGTAAGAGAAGGGGGCACAGATACGCAGTATTTT. This gives the protein CASSVREGGTDTQYF.

This clone was detected once. The V gene is TRBV19, the J gene TRBJ2-1; 15 bases map to TRBD2. This CDR3 region has 15 residues. The trim removed 4 bases at V and 8 bases at J, leaving 3 bases unmatched. CDR1 is LNHDA, CDR2 SQIVND, per germline (reference sequence). The CDR3 DNA reads TGTGCCAGTAGTACCTGGACTAGCGGGAGGGATGAGCAGTTCTTC. Translated, it gives CASSTWTSGRDEQFF.

The chain combines TRBV27 with TRBJ2-1; weak D call: TRBD2 (6 bases). V was trimmed by 3 bases and J by 0 bases, leaving 9 bases between them. The germline V gene encodes CDR1 MNHEY and CDR2 SMNVEV (reference sequence). The CDR3 has 15 residues. The CDR3, as DNA: TGTGCCAGCAGTTTTGGGACTCCCTCCTACAATGAGCAGTTCTTC. Residues: CASSFGTPSYNEQFF.

The CDR3 reads CASSAGTGDERAEAFF. The CDR3 DNA reads as TGTGCCAGCAGCGCCGGGACAGGAGACGAGAGGGCTGAAGCTTTCTTT. The rearrangement uses TRBV7-8 and TRBJ1-1, with 8 bases lining up with TRBD1. CDR1 and CDR2 from the germline V gene are SGHVS and FQNEAQ. This CDR3 is built from 16 residues. The junction had 14 bases not matched to a gene; V was cut back by 5 bases and J by 6 bases.